This TCR beta chain was recorded in a study of blood T cell repertoires in COVID-19. The CDR3 is 14 amino acids. The V gene lost 4 bases and the J gene lost 3 bases, with 9 bases spanning the gap. Germline CDR1 and CDR2: MGHRA and YSYEKL. A few counts support this clone. Authors' methods: Cell counts per sample came from amplifying reference gene primers. Sequencing was performed with immunoSEQ multiplex PCR; in TCRdb, only in-frame clones are kept and a portion is missing. V and J calls and clone size follow that table, whereas D and trimming were derived from the DNA. The table shows around 60,000 clones, with around 83% occurring only once.

The receptor comes from a man aged 25-40 years with COVID-19, enrolled during active disease. The J gene is TRBJ2-2, the V gene TRBV4-1; D unclear. Sequencing was done on a sample of peripheral blood. CDR3: CASSRQDHTGELFF. DNA for the CDR3: TGCGCCAGCAGCCGCCAGGATCACACCGGGGAGCTGTTTTTT.